This T cell receptor beta chain was obtained from a study of blood T cell repertoires in COVID-19. The overall study: Sources were T cells, B-cell-depleted T cells, or PBMCs; the material itself was cDNA or gDNA.

The sample holds one count of this clone. Clones were sequenced by immunoSEQ multiplex PCR, and TCRdb holds only the in-frame ones, with some missing. The sample has 55,000 or so clones, around four fifths seen once. The sequenced sample consisted of peripheral blood. The receptor was derived from a man between 25 and 39 years old with COVID-19, enrolled during active disease.

The CDR3 sequence: CASSMRGYAEAFF. In nucleotides, the CDR3 is TGTGCCAGTAGTATGCGGGGTTACGCTGAAGCTTTCTTT. The chain employs TRBV19 and TRBJ1-1; D is undetermined. V lost 3 bases and J 6 bases, leaving 11 bases between the germline ends. There are 13 residues in the CDR3. Germline lookup yields CDR1 LNHDA and CDR2 SQIVND (reference sequence).